Each of the 28 T cell receptor beta chains below was sequenced from the same sample in a study of shared clonotypes between healthy human individuals. The repertoire was sequenced with immunoSEQ multiplex PCR; TCRdb's copy has only in-frame clones and lacks some. The sample yields about 1.5 million clones, around 98% seen once. The specimen was naive CD4+ T cells sorted from blood. Documented subset: CD45RA+ positively selected. The origin of the receptors is a man aged 25 to 45 in good health.

This chain uses TRBV19 with TRBJ1-2; D gene ambiguous. The germline V gene has CDR1 LNHDA and CDR2 SQIVND (reference sequence). There are 16 residues in the CDR3. V was clipped by 4 bases and J by 4 bases, with 19 bases between them. CDR3 residues: CASSREGLTHFYGYTF. CDR3 sequence (DNA): TGTGCCAGTAGTAGGGAAGGACTCACTCACTTCTATGGCTACACCTTC.

Worth noting for this clone: This CDR3 is also generated by other DNA sequences in the sample. This chain joins TRBV18 and TRBJ2-1; D unresolved. CDR3 length: 13 residues. Between the trimmed V and J ends, which lost 3 bases and 4 bases, there was a span of 7 bases. Per germline, CDR1 KGHSH and CDR2 LQKENI. The CDR3 DNA reads as TGTGCCAGCTCACCTCTAGAGTACAATGAGCAGTTCTTC. Translating it yields CASSPLEYNEQFF.

This chain uses TRBV7-2 with TRBJ2-7; 11 bases line up with TRBD2. The CDR3 sequence is 15 residues long. Germline-derived CDR1 and CDR2 are SGHTA and FQGNSA. Trimming took 5 bases from V and 9 from J; bases not matched to a gene: 12. The CDR3 sequence is CASSMRLAGPLGQYF. The CDR3 DNA sequence: TGTGCCAGCAGCATGAGACTAGCGGGGCCGTTGGGGCAGTACTTC.

V and J are TRBV28 and TRBJ2-1, with D tentatively TRBD1 (6 bases). Germline values: CDR1 MDHEN, CDR2 SYDVKM. The CDR3 loop spans 15 amino acids. The V end lost 3 bases, the J end lost 6 bases, and 15 bases lay between the germline ends. The CDR3 DNA is TGTGCCAGCAGTTTTGGCTCCACAGGGCTCAATGAGCAGTTCTTC. As protein: CASSFGSTGLNEQFF.

The DNA of the CDR3 is TGCAGCGTTAACGGAGATACGCAGTATTTT. This translates into CSVNGDTQYF. This chain uses TRBV29-1 with TRBJ2-3; D is unclear. V was pared by 5 bases and J by 5 bases, with 5 bases between. CDR1 SQVTM and CDR2 ANQGSEA come from the germline V gene. The CDR3 runs 10 residues.

This chain links TRBV4-1 with TRBJ2-1, with D perhaps TRBD1 or TRBD2 (5 bases each). Germline V CDR1 and CDR2: MGHRA, YSYEKL. The CDR3 spans 13 residues. V dropped 1 base and J dropped 12 bases, with 13 bases sitting between them. CDR3 coding DNA: TGCGCCAGCAGCCAAGTTGGGGCAGGACTGCAGTTCTTC. Its translation: CASSQVGAGLQFF.

Regarding this clone: Other DNA sequences from this sample encode an identical CDR3 as well. This rearrangement joins TRBV18 to TRBJ2-5; D unresolved. The CDR3 spans 13 residues. Per germline, CDR1 KGHSH and CDR2 LQKENI. Trimming removed 0 bases from V and 3 bases from J, with 5 bases in between. CDR3 in amino acids: CASSPPTEETQYF. CDR3 DNA sequence: TGTGCCAGCTCACCACCTACCGAAGAGACCCAGTACTTC.

The chain employs TRBV7-6 and TRBJ2-1, with 9 positions matching TRBD2. The CDR3 loop spans 15 amino acids. Trimming at V came to 5 bases and at J to 2 bases, leaving 4 bases not matched to a gene. The germline gives CDR1 SGHVS, CDR2 FNYEAQ. The CDR3, as DNA: TGTGCCAGCAGCGAGATAGCGGGAGCCTACAATGAGCAGTTCTTC. This sequence encodes CASSEIAGAYNEQFF.

This clone has a single count. The rearrangement joins TRBV28 to TRBJ2-1; tentatively, D is TRBD1 or TRBD2 (6 bases each). This CDR3 spans 13 amino acids. Germline V gene sequence: CDR1 MDHEN, CDR2 SYDVKM. V gave up 7 bases and J gave up 10 bases, with 17 bases separating them. CDR3 nucleotide sequence: TGTGCCAGCACCCTAGGGGGGCGCGGGGAGCAGTTCTTC. This codes for CASTLGGRGEQFF.

The chain employs TRBV7-9 and TRBJ1-1, with D hard to call. Trimming took off 3 bases at V and 2 bases at J, with 7 bases between the two ends. The CDR3 totals 13 residues. Per germline, CDR1 SEHNR and CDR2 FQNEAQ (reference sequence). The CDR3: CASSFYENTEAFF. The CDR3 coding sequence is TGTGCCAGCAGCTTTTATGAAAACACTGAAGCTTTCTTT.

This chain joins TRBV29-1 and TRBJ2-5, with D possibly matching TRBD1 (6 bases). V gave up 6 bases and J gave up 5 bases, with 13 bases separating them. The CDR3 extends over 12 amino acids. Per germline, CDR1 SQVTM and CDR2 ANQGSEA. CDR3 sequence reads: CSVQQGFETQYF. CDR3 DNA sequence: TGCAGCGTACAACAGGGATTCGAGACCCAGTACTTC.

The chain has TRBV7-2 and TRBJ2-3; D perhaps matches TRBD1 (6 bases). The ends were cut back, 1 base at V and 3 bases at J, with 14 bases in the middle. CDR1 and CDR2 from the germline V gene are SGHTA and FQGNSA. This CDR3 region has 16 residues. The CDR3 protein is CASSLGGTSPTDTQYF. Here the CDR3 DNA reads TGTGCCAGCAGCTTAGGGGGGACATCTCCTACAGATACGCAGTATTTT.

Comments on this clone: Other DNA sequences in the sample encode the same CDR3. The chain combines TRBV5-1 with TRBJ2-2, with 9 bases fitting TRBD1. The CDR3 length is 14 residues. From germline, CDR1 is SGHRS and CDR2 YFSETQ. The V segment lost 5 bases and the J segment 7 bases; nucleotides outside the gene matches: 6. CDR3 loop: CASSLQGASGELFF. CDR3 bases: TGCGCCAGCAGTCTACAGGGGGCTAGCGGGGAGCTGTTTTTT.

This clone appeared a single time. The V call is TRBV5-1, the J call TRBJ1-1; no definite D call. The CDR3 is 14 residues long. CDR1 and CDR2 from the germline V gene are SGHRS and YFSETQ. With 5 bases removed from V and 1 base from J, the gap between germline ends came to 12 bases. Here the CDR3 reads CASSFDPANTEAFF. The CDR3 DNA follows: TGCGCCAGCAGTTTTGATCCGGCGAACACTGAAGCTTTCTTT. The entire variable domain, with the rest obtained from reference TRBV5-1 and TRBJ1-1, is as follows: KAGVTQTPRYLIKTRGQQVTLSCSPISGHRSVSWYQQTPGQGLQFLFEYFSETQRNKGNFPGRFSGRQFSNSRSEMNVSTLELGDSALYLCASSFDPANTEAFFGQGTRLTVV.

The chain is built from TRBV19 and TRBJ2-1, with 7 bases fitting TRBD2. V lost 5 bases and J lost 4; bases outside the gene matches: 8. This CDR3 is built from 15 residues. The V gene's germline CDR1 is LNHDA and CDR2 SQIVND (reference sequence). CDR3 DNA sequence: TGTGCCAGTAGTTCCGCTAGCGGACCTTACAATGAGCAGTTCTTC. This encodes CASSSASGPYNEQFF.

The V and J genes are TRBV11-2 and TRBJ2-7; 9 bases are a match to TRBD1. CDR3 length equals 16 residues. V dropped 3 bases and J dropped 3; count of bases not matched to a gene: 9. CDR1 SGHAT and CDR2 FQNNGV come from the germline V gene. CDR3 protein: CASSFDMGQGVYEQYF. The CDR3 DNA follows: TGTGCCAGCAGCTTTGATATGGGACAGGGTGTCTACGAGCAGTACTTC.

The chain combines TRBV16 with TRBJ1-5, with D possibly TRBD1 on 5 matching bases. The germline CDR1 and CDR2 sequences are KGHSY and FQNENV. CDR3 length: 16 residues. The V gene lost 4 bases and the J gene lost 0 bases, with 13 bases spanning the gap. The CDR3 is CASSRWQGPSNQPQHF. The CDR3 region has the DNA TGTGCCAGCAGCCGTTGGCAGGGACCTAGCAATCAGCCCCAGCATTTT. Variable domain in full (rest from reference TRBV16 and TRBJ1-5): GEEVAQTPKHLVRGEGQKAKLYCAPIKGHSYVFWYQQVLKNEFKFLISFQNENVFDETGMPKERFSAKCLPNSPCSLEIQATKLEDSAVYFCASSRWQGPSNQPQHFGDGTRLSIL.

The chain has TRBV12-5 and TRBJ2-3; D ambiguous. Trimming took off 2 bases at V and 6 bases at J, with 6 bases between the two ends. In germline, CDR1 is LGHNT, CDR2 FRNRAP. The CDR3 contains 12 residues. The CDR3 here is CASGLKMDTQYF. CDR3 nucleotides: TGTGCTAGTGGTTTGAAGATGGATACGCAGTATTTT. Based on the CDR3 plus reference TRBV12-5 and TRBJ2-3, the full variable domain is DARVTQTPRHKVTEMGQEVTMRCQPILGHNTVFWYRQTMMQGLELLAYFRNRAPLDDSGMPKDRFSAEMPDATLATLKIQPSEPRDSAVYFCASGLKMDTQYFGPGTRLTVL.

The chain links TRBV10-3 to TRBJ2-7; TRBD2 matches at 10 bases. J lost 8 bases, V lost 5 bases, and 9 bases had no gene match. This CDR3 comprises 14 residues. The germline gives CDR1 ENHRY, CDR2 SYGVKD. Written as DNA, the CDR3 is TGTGCCATCAGTTTAACTAGCGGGGTGGGTCAGCAGTACTTC. Amino acids: CAISLTSGVGQQYF.

J is TRBJ2-2 and V is TRBV30, with TRBD2 identical over 11 bases. The J segment lost 4 bases and the V segment lost 3 bases, leaving 7 bases of the junction unmatched. The CDR3 is made up of 16 amino acids. CDR1 and CDR2 from the germline V gene are GTSNPN and SVGIG (reference sequence). The CDR3 here is CAWRLAGGPFTGELFF. CDR3 coding DNA: TGTGCCTGGAGGTTAGCGGGAGGGCCTTTCACCGGGGAGCTGTTTTTT. Full variable domain (outside the CDR3, taken from reference TRBV30 and TRBJ2-2): SQTIHQWPATLVQPVGSPLSLECTVEGTSNPNLYWYRQAAGRGLQLLFYSVGIGQISSEVPQNLSASRPQDRQFILSSKKLLLSDSGFYLCAWRLAGGPFTGELFFGEGSRLTVL.

The chain carries TRBV28 and TRBJ2-7, with D perhaps assigned TRBD1 or TRBD2 (5 bases each). The CDR3 consists of 13 residues. V lost 7 bases to trimming and J lost 6 bases, with 16 bases between them. Per the germline V gene, CDR1 is MDHEN and CDR2 is SYDVKM. CDR3 sequence: CASTLTGTPEQYF. The CDR3 DNA follows: TGTGCCAGCACCCTAACCGGGACCCCCGAGCAGTACTTC.

This rearrangement joins TRBV9 to TRBJ2-3; TRBD2 aligns across 7 bases. V was clipped by 4 bases and J by 0 bases; unmatched bases: 17. CDR1 and CDR2 (germline): SGDLS, YYNGEE. This CDR3 spans 19 amino acids. CDR3 sequence reads: CASSSLSMSSGRSTDTQYF. Written as DNA, the CDR3 is TGTGCCAGCAGCTCGCTGAGTATGTCTAGCGGAAGAAGCACAGATACGCAGTATTTT.

J is TRBJ2-5 and V is TRBV2; TRBD2 is a possible D gene (5 bases). This CDR3 has 15 residues. In germline, CDR1 is SNHLY, CDR2 FYNNEI. V was cut by 8 bases and J by 1 base, with 17 bases left in between. The CDR3 protein is CASGSPPGSQETQYF. The CDR3 nucleotides are TGTGCCAGCGGCAGTCCTCCTGGGAGCCAAGAGACCCAGTACTTC.

V usage is TRBV5-1 and J usage is TRBJ2-3; TRBD1 matches at 8 bases. V was clipped by 7 bases and J by 4 bases; unmatched bases: 11. CDR1 is SGHRS and CDR2 is YFSETQ in the germline V gene. The CDR3 is made up of 15 amino acids. The CDR3 DNA follows: TGCGCCAGCCTCGACAGGGGATCCTTCTCAGATACGCAGTATTTT. Its translation is CASLDRGSFSDTQYF.

V and J are TRBV28 and TRBJ1-5; TRBD1 aligns across 9 bases. Germline V lookup: CDR1 MDHEN, CDR2 SYDVKM. The CDR3 is 13 residues long. Losses at the gene ends were 6 bases for V and 6 bases for J; bases not matched to a gene: 3. The CDR3 protein is CASRRQGGQPQHF. CDR3 bases: TGTGCCAGCAGACGACAGGGGGGTCAGCCCCAGCATTTT.

As for this clone: At the DNA level, this CDR3 is encoded by other sequences in the same sample as well. The genes are TRBV7-3 and TRBJ2-2, with D hard to call. This CDR3 contains 14 residues. Germline V lookup: CDR1 SGHTA, CDR2 FQGTGA. Trimming pared 0 bases from V and 3 bases from J, leaving 5 bases between. CDR3 coding DNA: TGTGCCAGCAGCTTAACTTCCCACACCGGGGAGCTGTTTTTT. Amino acid sequence: CASSLTSHTGELFF.

V usage is TRBV7-2 and J usage is TRBJ1-5, with D possibly TRBD1 on 6 matching bases. Germline lookup yields CDR1 SGHTA and CDR2 FQGNSA. V was cut by 5 bases and J by 4 bases, with 15 bases left in between. This CDR3 has 15 amino acids. CDR3 region: CASSPTRGKNQPQHF. CDR3 bases: TGTGCCAGCAGCCCCACAAGGGGGAAGAATCAGCCCCAGCATTTT. Based on the CDR3 plus reference TRBV7-2 and TRBJ1-5, the full variable domain is GAGVSQSPSNKVTEKGKDVELRCDPISGHTALYWYRQSLGQGLEFLIYFQGNSAPDKSGLPSDRFSAERTGGSVSTLTIQRTQQEDSAVYLCASSPTRGKNQPQHFGDGTRLSIL.

V and J are TRBV11-2 and TRBJ2-7; TRBD2 is a possible D gene (5 bases). The CDR3 totals 13 residues. V was cut by 5 bases and J by 5 bases, with 13 bases left in between. Germline CDR1 and CDR2: SGHAT and FQNNGV. The CDR3 DNA is TGTGCCAGCAGCCCTCGGGATGCCAACGAGCAGTACTTC. Amino acids: CASSPRDANEQYF.